This TCR beta chain was recovered during a study of technical replicates of blood from several donors. Trimming cost V 2 bases and J 1 base; bases outside gene matches: 1. Germline V CDR1 and CDR2: SGHRS, YFSETQ. The CDR3 is 15 residues long. The protocol was immunoSEQ multiplex PCR, while the TCRdb copy is restricted to in-frame clones and leaves out a portion. Of just over 95,000 clones listed, 85% to 95% were seen once; the top ten hold 0.3% to 0.35%. The sample taken for sequencing was T cells isolated from PBMCs. The chain carries TRBV5-1 and TRBJ1-1, with 11 bases lining up with TRBD1. The sequence derives from a human donor in good health. The CDR3, as DNA: TGCGCCAGCAGCTTCGGGACAGGGGGGAACACTGAAGCTTTCTTT. It is translated as CASSFGTGGNTEAFF. The variable domain in full, completed from reference TRBV5-1 and TRBJ1-1, reads KAGVTQTPRYLIKTRGQQVTLSCSPISGHRSVSWYQQTPGQGLQFLFEYFSETQRNKGNFPGRFSGRQFSNSRSEMNVSTLELGDSALYLCASSFGTGGNTEAFFGQGTRLTVV.